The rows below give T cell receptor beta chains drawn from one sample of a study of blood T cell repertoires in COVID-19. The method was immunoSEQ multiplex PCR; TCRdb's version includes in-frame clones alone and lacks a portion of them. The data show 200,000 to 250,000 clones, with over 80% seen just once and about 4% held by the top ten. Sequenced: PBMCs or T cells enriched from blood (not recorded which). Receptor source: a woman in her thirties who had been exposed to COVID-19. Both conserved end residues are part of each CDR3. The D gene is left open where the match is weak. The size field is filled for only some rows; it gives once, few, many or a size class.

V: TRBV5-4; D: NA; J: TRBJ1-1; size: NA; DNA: TGTGCCAGCAGCACACAGGGCGTCACTGAAGCTTTCTTT; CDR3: CASSTQGVTEAFF
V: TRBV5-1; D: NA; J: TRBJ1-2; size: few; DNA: TGCGCCAGCAGCTTGGGGTTCGACGCGGATCGTGGCTACACCTTC; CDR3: CASSLGFDADRGYTF
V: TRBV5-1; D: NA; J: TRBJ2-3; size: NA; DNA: TGCGCCAGCACGACTAGTCCCGCAGATACGCAGTATTTT; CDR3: CASTTSPADTQYF
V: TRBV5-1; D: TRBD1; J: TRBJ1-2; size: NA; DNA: TGCGCCAGCAGCTTAGAGGCAGGGGGTTATGGCTACACCTTC; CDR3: CASSLEAGGYGYTF
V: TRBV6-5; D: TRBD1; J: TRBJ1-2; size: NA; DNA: TGTGCCAGCACCAGAACAGGGGGCGCGGGTGGCTACACCTTC; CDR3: CASTRTGGAGGYTF
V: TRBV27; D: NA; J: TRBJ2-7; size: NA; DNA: TGTGCCAGCACTAACAGCTCCTACGAGCAGTACTTC; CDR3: CASTNSSYEQYF
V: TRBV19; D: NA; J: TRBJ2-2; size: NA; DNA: TGTGCCAGTAGTATCCTAAACACCGGGGAGCTGTTTTTT; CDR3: CASSILNTGELFF
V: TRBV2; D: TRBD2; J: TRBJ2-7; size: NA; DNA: TGTGCCAGCAGGCGGGGGGGCCTTTGCGGCTACGAGCAGTACTTC; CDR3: CASRRGGLCGYEQYF
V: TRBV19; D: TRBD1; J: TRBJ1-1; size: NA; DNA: TGTGCCAGTAGGGACCGGGACAGGGTCGGGAAAGCTTTCTTT; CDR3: CASRDRDRVGKAFF
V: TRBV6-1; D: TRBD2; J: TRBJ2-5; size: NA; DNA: TGTGCCAGCAGATCTAGCGGGATCTTACAAGAGACCCAGTACTTC; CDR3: CASRSSGILQETQYF
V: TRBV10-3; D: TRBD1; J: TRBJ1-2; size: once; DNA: TGTGCCATCAGTGAGAGAGACAGGGGTCCTTTTGGCTACACCTTC; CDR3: CAISERDRGPFGYTF
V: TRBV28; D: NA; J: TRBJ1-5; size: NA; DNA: TGTGCCAGCAGTGGGAGGGGAGGACCCCAGCCCCAGCATTTT; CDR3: CASSGRGGPQPQHF
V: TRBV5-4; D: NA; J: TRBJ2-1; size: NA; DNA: TGTGCCAGCAGCTTGGATCGCGTGGATGAGCAGTTCTTC; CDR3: CASSLDRVDEQFF
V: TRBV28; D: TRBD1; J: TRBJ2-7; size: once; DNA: TGTGCCAGCAGTCCCGGGACAGGGGCCTACGAGCAGTACTTC; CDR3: CASSPGTGAYEQYF
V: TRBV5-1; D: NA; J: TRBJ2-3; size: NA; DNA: TGCGCCAGCAAGCAACCTTTGCCCACAGATACGCAGTATTTT; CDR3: CASKQPLPTDTQYF
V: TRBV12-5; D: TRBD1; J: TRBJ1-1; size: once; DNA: TGTGCTAGTGGACCGCACGGGACAGGGTTTTCTGAAGCTTTCTTT; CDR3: CASGPHGTGFSEAFF
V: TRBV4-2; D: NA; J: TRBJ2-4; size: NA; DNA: TGTGCCAGCAGCCAAAAAGTGGGGATTGAGGGAAACATTCAGTACTTC; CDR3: CASSQKVGIEGNIQYF
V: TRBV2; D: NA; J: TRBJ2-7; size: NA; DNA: TGTGCCAGCAGTGATCTGGGGGGCTACGAGCAGTACTTC; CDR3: CASSDLGGYEQYF
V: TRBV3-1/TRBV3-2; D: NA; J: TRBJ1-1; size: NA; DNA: TGTGCCAGCAGCGAGTCCCGGGGTCCTGGTGGCACTGAAGCTTTCTTT; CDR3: CASSESRGPGGTEAFF
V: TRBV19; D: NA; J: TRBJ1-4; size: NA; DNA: TGTGCCAGTAACCGGGGAGAAAAACTGTTTTTT; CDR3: CASNRGEKLFF
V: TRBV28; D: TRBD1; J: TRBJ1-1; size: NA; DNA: TGTGCCAGCAGTTTAATCGGACAGGCCTCATGGAACACTGAAGCTTTCTTT; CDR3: CASSLIGQASWNTEAFF
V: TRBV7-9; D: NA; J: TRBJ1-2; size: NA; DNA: TGTGCCAGCAGCTTAGGAGAGGGGACGAGCGGGGGCTACACCTTC; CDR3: CASSLGEGTSGGYTF
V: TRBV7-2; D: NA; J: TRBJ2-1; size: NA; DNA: TGTGCCAGCAAATCGACCACGGGACACGACTACAATGAGCAGTTCTTC; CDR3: CASKSTTGHDYNEQFF
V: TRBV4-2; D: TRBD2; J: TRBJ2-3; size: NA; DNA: TGTGCCAGCAGCCAAGCCGGGACTAGCGGGAGCGGGGATACGCAGTATTTT; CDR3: CASSQAGTSGSGDTQYF
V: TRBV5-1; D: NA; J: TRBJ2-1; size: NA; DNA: TGCGCCAGCAGTGCGGGATTTAGCTACAATGAGCAGTTCTTC; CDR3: CASSAGFSYNEQFF
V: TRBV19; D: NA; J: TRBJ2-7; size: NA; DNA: TGTGCCAGTAGTATCAGTCGGGCAGGGGCCCACGAGCAGTACTTC; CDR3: CASSISRAGAHEQYF
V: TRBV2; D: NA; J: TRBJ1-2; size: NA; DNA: TGTGCCAGCAGTGCCATAAAGGGGGACTATGGCTACACCTTC; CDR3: CASSAIKGDYGYTF
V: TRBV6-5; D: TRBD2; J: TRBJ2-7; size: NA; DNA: TGTGCCAGCAGACCCACGGGACTAGCGGGGGAGCAGTACTTC; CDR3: CASRPTGLAGEQYF
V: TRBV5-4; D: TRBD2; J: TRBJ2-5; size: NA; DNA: TGTGCCAGCAGCTTGGGACTAGCGGGAGTAGAGACCCAGTACTTC; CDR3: CASSLGLAGVETQYF